This record covers a single T cell receptor (beta chain). Its antigen is still unknown. Clones were sequenced by immunoSEQ multiplex PCR, and TCRdb holds only the in-frame ones, with some missing. The repertoire has some 40,000 clones, approximately 81% of them found once; the top ten carry over 3%. The tumor samples were collected prior to definitive surgery or chemotherapy. This specimen belongs to a study of high-grade serous ovarian cancer treatment subgroups. Study-level findings and limits: CDR1 and CDR2 were left unanalyzed; analyses focused on CDR3.

The germline CDR1 and CDR2 sequences are KGHSH and LQKENI. The CDR3 totals 14 residues. With V trimmed by 1 base and J by 2 bases, 0 bases remained unmatched. The TCR was taken from a human donor with high-grade serous ovarian cancer. The sequencing input was tumor tissue. The V gene is TRBV18, the J gene TRBJ2-5, with 8 nucleotides matching TRBD1. CDR3 sequence (DNA): TGTGCCAGCTCACCACGGACAGGGCAAGAGACCCAGTACTTC. Amino acid sequence: CASSPRTGQETQYF.